The 12 T cell receptor beta chains in this list originate from one sample, sequenced in a study of cytomegalovirus exposure and HLA in healthy donors. The PCR had 60 Vbeta and 13 Jbeta primers. The data were produced by immunoSEQ multiplex PCR, yet TCRdb's version contains in-frame clones alone and is incomplete. The sample has about 140,000 clones, approximately 84% seen once; the top ten hold roughly 1.4%. The sequenced sample was PBMCs. The receptors were gathered from a man aged 30 to 39 in good health and CMV-seropositive.

The V gene is TRBV23-1, the J gene TRBJ2-6; no definite D call. TRBV23-1 has ORF status, its function being uncertain. There are 17 residues in the CDR3. V lost 1 base to trimming and J lost 0 bases, with 10 bases between them. The CDR3 DNA sequence: TGCGCCAGCAGTCAATGTGCACCTAGCTCTGGGGCCAACGTCCTGACTTTC. It specifies CASSQCAPSSGANVLTF.

V usage is TRBV6-5 and J usage is TRBJ2-7, with 8 bases fitting TRBD1. CDR1 is MNHEY and CDR2 is SVGAGI in the germline V gene. V gave up 6 bases and J gave up 6 bases; unmatched junction bases: 4. The CDR3 covers 12 residues. The CDR3 sequence: CASRVTGGEQYF. The CDR3 DNA follows: TGTGCCAGCAGAGTCACAGGGGGCGAGCAGTACTTC.

The chain combines TRBV18 with TRBJ2-1; a weak D match, TRBD2 (7 bases). The V and J ends lost 3 bases and 8 bases respectively, with 23 bases between them. Germline V gives CDR1 KGHSH, CDR2 LQKENI. The CDR3 consists of 17 residues. CDR3 amino acids: CASSPRWTGGEGDEQFF. CDR3 bases: TGTGCCAGCTCACCCCGATGGACGGGGGGCGAGGGTGATGAGCAGTTCTTC.

The gene calls are TRBV7-9 and TRBJ2-1; the match to TRBD2 covers 9 bases. The CDR3 sequence is 15 residues long. Losses at the gene ends were 2 bases for V and 3 bases for J; bases not matched to a gene: 2. The germline CDR1 and CDR2 sequences are SEHNR and FQNEAQ (reference sequence). CDR3 sequence (DNA): TGTGCCAGCAGCTTAAGCGGGGGGTACTACAATGAGCAGTTCTTC. Its translation is CASSLSGGYYNEQFF.

This clone was detected only a few times. The chain employs TRBV7-9 and TRBJ1-4; 9 positions match TRBD1. The CDR3 contains 14 residues. The germline V gene encodes CDR1 SEHNR and CDR2 FQNEAQ (reference sequence). V lost 7 bases to trimming and J lost 8 bases; unmatched junction nucleotides: 8. The CDR3, as DNA: TGTGCCAGCAACCTGGGACAGGGTGGGGAAAAACTGTTTTTT. Its translation is CASNLGQGGEKLFF.

V gene TRBV5-1 combines with J gene TRBJ1-1, with D possibly being TRBD1 (6 bases). The V and J ends lost 2 bases and 2 bases respectively, with 28 bases between them. This CDR3 region has 20 residues. CDR1 and CDR2 from the germline V gene are SGHRS and YFSETQ. The CDR3 is CASSLIGTGITQGPNTEAFF. The CDR3 DNA reads as TGCGCCAGCAGCTTAATAGGGACGGGAATAACCCAGGGGCCCAACACTGAAGCTTTCTTT.

The CDR3 here is CASTTTSGSYEQYF. The CDR3 DNA reads TGTGCCAGCACCACGACTAGCGGGTCGTACGAGCAGTACTTC. The rearrangement links TRBV28 to TRBJ2-7; 10 bases align to TRBD2. This CDR3 contains 14 residues. After removal of 7 bases from V and 4 bases from J, the junction contained 7 bases not matched to a gene. Germline values: CDR1 MDHEN, CDR2 SYDVKM.

This chain uses TRBV27 with TRBJ1-1; 7 bases match TRBD1. The J segment lost 5 bases and the V segment lost 7 bases, leaving 13 bases of the junction unmatched. The CDR3 runs 15 residues. Germline V gene sequence: CDR1 MNHEY, CDR2 SMNVEV (reference sequence). The CDR3 reads CASNPETGVGTEAFF. CDR3 nucleotide sequence: TGTGCCAGCAATCCCGAAACAGGGGTGGGAACTGAAGCTTTCTTT.

This chain connects TRBV6-1 to TRBJ2-7; 8 bases are shared with TRBD2. Germline CDR1 MNHNS, CDR2 SASEGT. The CDR3 loop spans 17 amino acids. V was pared by 1 base and J by 2 bases, with 10 bases of the junction left unmatched. The CDR3 region is CASSEELTSAYPYEQYF. The CDR3 DNA is TGTGCCAGCAGTGAAGAGTTGACTAGCGCTTACCCCTACGAGCAGTACTTC.

The chain combines TRBV7-2 with TRBJ1-1, with D possibly TRBD1 on 6 matching bases. Per germline, CDR1 SGHTA and CDR2 FQGNSA. Between the trimmed V and J ends, which lost 4 bases and 4 bases, there was a span of 10 bases. This CDR3 region has 13 residues. The CDR3, as DNA: TGTGCCAGCAGCTACAGGGATGGCACTGAAGCTTTCTTT. Translation gives CASSYRDGTEAFF. The variable domain in full, completed from reference TRBV7-2 and TRBJ1-1, reads GAGVSQSPSNKVTEKGKDVELRCDPISGHTALYWYRQSLGQGLEFLIYFQGNSAPDKSGLPSDRFSAERTGGSVSTLTIQRTQQEDSAVYLCASSYRDGTEAFFGQGTRLTVV.

On this clone itself: The sample contains more than one DNA sequence encoding this CDR3. The CDR3 coding sequence is TGTGCCAGTAGTACGGGACAGGGAATCTACGAGCAGTACTTC. As protein: CASSTGQGIYEQYF. The chain combines TRBV19 with TRBJ2-7; 9 bases align to TRBD1. Trimming removed 4 bases from V and 3 bases from J; junction bases left unmatched: 4. The CDR3 has 14 amino acids. Germline V gives CDR1 LNHDA, CDR2 SQIVND (reference sequence).

The rearrangement links TRBV7-9 to TRBJ2-7, with D possibly TRBD2 on 6 matching bases. Deletions cut 4 bases from V and 2 bases from J, with 15 bases between. The germline V gene encodes CDR1 SEHNR and CDR2 FQNEAQ (reference sequence). This CDR3 comprises 15 residues. DNA for the CDR3: TGTGCCAGCAGCTCGATCGACGGGGGACCCTACGAGCAGTACTTC. This codes for CASSSIDGGPYEQYF.